This note documents a single T cell receptor (beta chain) sequence. This CDR3 spans 19 amino acids. The germline V gene encodes CDR1 MGHRA and CDR2 YSYEKL. The ends were cut back, 4 bases at V and 6 bases at J, with 30 bases in the middle. Here immunoSEQ multiplex PCR was the method, and the copy in TCRdb shows in-frame clones only, minus some. Here the sample spans 300,000 to 450,000 clones, roughly nine tenths being singletons. The data originate from a study of blood T cell repertoires in COVID-19. Across the study: Researchers got acute and convalescent COVID-19 samples from the United States, Italy and Spain.

The rearrangement joins TRBV4-1 to TRBJ1-1; no definite D call. The sequenced material came from peripheral blood. The clonotype was recovered from a woman aged 30 to 39 with COVID-19, enrolled during active disease. The CDR3 nucleotides read TGCGCCAGCAGCCCGAACCAAGTTTTGCTGGGCCTTTGGATTTCTGAAGCTTTCTTT. Translation gives CASSPNQVLLGLWISEAFF.